Sample share makes the clone carrying this T cell receptor gamma chain medium-sized. Its antigen is not identified. These data belong to a study of gamma delta lymphoproliferative disorders and STAT genes. Findings of the study overall: In whole-repertoire clustering, gamma separated patients from controls, unlike delta.

Sequencing used genomic DNA taken from PBMCs of patients and controls. Controls were healthy adult blood donors matched for age and sex. TCRdb applied CATT to the multiplex PCR reads for clone calling. This sample has approximately 790 gamma-chain clones, with roughly an eighth found just once. Germline V gives CDR1 EGSTGY, CDR2 YDSYTSSV. After removal of 4 bases from V and 0 bases from J, the junction contained 6 bases not matched to a gene. CDR3 length: 14 amino acids. This sequence originates from a human donor in good health. This chain uses TRGV4 with TRGJ1 or TRGJ2. TCRdb carries no J gene annotation; the J gene was assigned here by matching the DNA with germline. Sequencing was carried out using blood. In nucleotides, the CDR3 is TGTGCCACCTGGGACGGAACGAATTATTATAAGAAACTCTTT. Protein: CATWDGTNYYKKLF.